This is a list of T cell receptor beta chains from one sample in a study of T-cell reconstitution after alpha-beta-depleted transplantation in children. TCRdb redid the calling of the PCR reads with MiXCR, one entry per CDR3 protein. The table has more than 500,000 distinct CDR3 sequences, about an eighth seen once; the top ten hold roughly 15%. This sample comprised PBMCs, mostly from graft donor cells, obtained 180 days after TCRalphabeta/CD19-depleted stem cell transplant. The receptors here all came from a female patient between 2 and 15 years old who had a stem cell transplant for aplastic anemia, so the T cells may come from the graft donor. Both conserved end residues are part of each CDR3. The D gene is left open where the match is weak. A row's size may be missing; if present it is once, few, many or a size class.

DNA: TGCAGTGCTAGAGATCAGGCCAGCAATCAGCCCCAGCATTTT
CDR3: CSARDQASNQPQHF
size: many
D: -
J: TRBJ1-5
V: TRBV20-1

DNA: TGTGCCAGCAGTTTTCCCAGAGGGGGTGATGTGACTGAAGCTTTCTTT
CDR3: CASSFPRGGDVTEAFF
size: -
D: -
J: TRBJ1-1
V: TRBV12-3/TRBV12-4

DNA: TGTGCCAGCAGCCCGGGACAGGTATACAATCAGCCCCAGCATTTT
CDR3: CASSPGQVYNQPQHF
size: few
D: TRBD1
J: TRBJ1-5
V: TRBV5-6

DNA: TGTGCCAGCAGTTTAGCGCGCGAAATGAGCAATCAGCCCCAGCATTTT
CDR3: CASSLAREMSNQPQHF
size: few
D: -
J: TRBJ1-5
V: TRBV12-3/TRBV12-4

DNA: TGTGCCAGCCGCCGGGGGGGGAACACTGAAGCTTTCTTT
CDR3: CASRRGGNTEAFF
size: -
D: -
J: TRBJ1-1
V: TRBV19

DNA: TGTGCCAGCAACCTAGCGGGAGGGCCTAGGGACAATGAGCAGTTCTTC
CDR3: CASNLAGGPRDNEQFF
size: few
D: TRBD2
J: TRBJ2-1
V: TRBV5-5

DNA: TGCAGTGCTGGAAATTACAGTGGCCCAACTGGGTATGAGCAGTTCTTC
CDR3: CSAGNYSGPTGYEQFF
size: few
D: -
J: TRBJ2-1
V: TRBV20-1

DNA: TGTGCCAGTAGTATGACTAGCTACCGTCGGAATGAGCAGTTCTTC
CDR3: CASSMTSYRRNEQFF
size: -
D: TRBD2
J: TRBJ2-1
V: TRBV19

DNA: TGCGCCAGCAGCTTTGCCGCTAATGAAAAACTGTTTTTT
CDR3: CASSFAANEKLFF
size: few
D: -
J: TRBJ1-4
V: TRBV5-1

DNA: TGTGCCAGCAGTTTCCGGGACTACAATGAGCAGTTCTTC
CDR3: CASSFRDYNEQFF
size: many
D: -
J: TRBJ2-1
V: TRBV12-3/TRBV12-4

DNA: TGCGCCAGCAGCTTGGAAGCGGGCACAGATACGCAGTATTTT
CDR3: CASSLEAGTDTQYF
size: many
D: -
J: TRBJ2-3
V: TRBV5-1

DNA: TGTGCCAGCACCGGTAGATACACCGGGACAGGACTAGAGACCCAGTACTTC
CDR3: CASTGRYTGTGLETQYF
size: -
D: TRBD1
J: TRBJ2-5
V: TRBV12-3/TRBV12-4

DNA: TGCGCCAGCAGCTTAGGCGGGAGTGGGGATACGCAGTATTTT
CDR3: CASSLGGSGDTQYF
size: few
D: TRBD2
J: TRBJ2-3
V: TRBV5-1

DNA: TGCGCCAGCAGCCAACTTTACACGACAGATTACAATCAGCCCCAGCATTTT
CDR3: CASSQLYTTDYNQPQHF
size: few
D: -
J: TRBJ1-5
V: TRBV4-3

DNA: TGTGCCAGCAGAGTAGGTGGGTATAGCAATCAGCCCCAGCATTTT
CDR3: CASRVGGYSNQPQHF
size: -
D: -
J: TRBJ1-5
V: TRBV12-3/TRBV12-4

DNA: TGTGCCAGCAGTTTACGGGACAGGGGTTTTGCATCCTACAATGAGCAGTTCTTC
CDR3: CASSLRDRGFASYNEQFF
size: -
D: TRBD1
J: TRBJ2-1
V: TRBV28

DNA: TGTGCCAGCGGGGGGACAGGGGCTGGGGCCAACGTCCTGACTTTC
CDR3: CASGGTGAGANVLTF
size: -
D: TRBD1
J: TRBJ2-6
V: TRBV27

DNA: TGCAGTGCTAGAGGCCCGCTCCTAGCGGGAGCCGGAGAGCAGTTCTTC
CDR3: CSARGPLLAGAGEQFF
size: -
D: TRBD2
J: TRBJ2-1
V: TRBV20-1

DNA: TGTGCCAGCAGCTTTAGGATTAACACAGATACGCAGTATTTT
CDR3: CASSFRINTDTQYF
size: -
D: -
J: TRBJ2-3
V: TRBV5-6

DNA: TGCGCCAGCAGCCCGAAGACACAGGAGGTGGAGACCCAGTACTTC
CDR3: CASSPKTQEVETQYF
size: many
D: -
J: TRBJ2-5
V: TRBV5-1

DNA: TGTGCCAGCAGCTTGACCCGGGGGATAGCGGGGGGCACAGATACGCAGTATTTT
CDR3: CASSLTRGIAGGTDTQYF
size: few
D: TRBD2
J: TRBJ2-3
V: TRBV11-2

DNA: TGTGCCAGCAGCTCGCCTCGGGGGCTACACTCCTACGAGCAGTACTTC
CDR3: CASSSPRGLHSYEQYF
size: -
D: -
J: TRBJ2-7
V: TRBV7-6

DNA: TGTGCCAGCAGTTACTCGAAAGGTCAATCTAGCGAGAATGAGCAGTTCTTC
CDR3: CASSYSKGQSSENEQFF
size: -
D: -
J: TRBJ2-1
V: TRBV6-5

DNA: TGTGCCAGCAGCTTAGCGGCGGTCGGGGATGATGGGCCCCAGCATTTT
CDR3: CASSLAAVGDDGPQHF
size: many
D: -
J: TRBJ1-5
V: TRBV7-2

DNA: TGTGCCATCGGGCCTAGCGGGCAGTGGAGGGGGGACAATGAGCAGTTCTTC
CDR3: CAIGPSGQWRGDNEQFF
size: few
D: TRBD2
J: TRBJ2-1
V: TRBV10-3

DNA: TGCAGTGCTAGGGGTGGGACAGGGGACGATACGCAGTATTTT
CDR3: CSARGGTGDDTQYF
size: -
D: TRBD1
J: TRBJ2-3
V: TRBV20-1

DNA: TGCAGTGCTAGGGCGATAGCGACCGGGGAGCTGTTTTTT
CDR3: CSARAIATGELFF
size: few
D: -
J: TRBJ2-2
V: TRBV20-1

DNA: TGCGCCAGCAGCCAAGCACCTAGGACAGGGGAAAATGAAGCTTTCTTT
CDR3: CASSQAPRTGENEAFF
size: -
D: TRBD1
J: TRBJ1-1
V: TRBV4-3

DNA: TGTGCCAGCAGGAAGGGAAACTATGGCTACACCTTC
CDR3: CASRKGNYGYTF
size: -
D: -
J: TRBJ1-2
V: TRBV6-2/TRBV6-3

DNA: TGCGCCAGCAGCTTACTGGGGGGCGGGCCTGGCTACACCTTC
CDR3: CASSLLGGGPGYTF
size: -
D: -
J: TRBJ1-2
V: TRBV4-1